Listed below are T cell receptor beta chains from one sample, sequenced in a study of PD-L1 blockade in urothelial cancer. Here immunoSEQ multiplex PCR was the method, and the copy in TCRdb shows in-frame clones only, minus some. The sample has about 120,000 clones, about 89% seen once. Here the sequenced sample was PBMCs, taken around atezolizumab (anti-PD-L1) treatment. The origin of the receptors is a man in his 60s with urothelial cancer. Both conserved end residues are part of each CDR3. The D gene is left open where the match is weak. A row's size may be missing; if present it is once, few, many or a size class.

J gene,V gene,CDR3 length,D gene,clone size,CDR3 protein,CDR3 DNA
TRBJ2-1,TRBV6-5,16,.,.,CASSYAWSRGPGEQFF,TGTGCCAGCAGTTATGCTTGGAGTAGGGGCCCGGGTGAGCAGTTCTTC
TRBJ1-2,TRBV6-6,14,TRBD1,.,CASSANRGHYGYTF,TGTGCCAGCAGTGCAAACAGGGGACACTATGGCTACACCTTC
TRBJ2-1,TRBV9,16,TRBD1,.,CASSVPDRGPHNEQFF,TGTGCCAGCAGCGTACCGGACAGGGGGCCCCACAATGAGCAGTTCTTC
TRBJ1-5,TRBV10-1,13,.,once,CASSEAGFQPQHF,TGCGCCAGCAGTGAAGCGGGGTTCCAGCCCCAGCATTTT
TRBJ1-6,TRBV28,14,.,.,CASRVSLDNSPLHF,TGTGCCAGCAGGGTGAGCCTCGATAATTCACCCCTCCACTTT
TRBJ1-2,TRBV19,13,.,.,CASIDTGNYGYTF,TGTGCCAGTATCGACACAGGAAACTATGGCTACACCTTC
TRBJ2-7,TRBV27,14,.,.,CASSSRRGTYEQYF,TGTGCCAGCAGTTCCCGCCGGGGAACCTACGAGCAGTACTTC
TRBJ2-7,TRBV10-1,12,TRBD1,.,CASSLTGGEQYF,TGCGCCAGCAGCCTTACAGGGGGCGAGCAGTACTTC
TRBJ2-5,TRBV28,13,.,.,CASSLQGTETQYF,TGTGCCAGCAGTTTACAGGGTACGGAGACCCAGTACTTC
TRBJ1-2,TRBV5-6,14,.,once,CASSLGGRGYGYTF,TGTGCCAGCAGCTTGGGGGGGCGCGGCTATGGCTACACCTTC
TRBJ1-3,TRBV27,16,.,.,CASSSSTGGSGNTIYF,TGTGCCAGCAGTTCCTCGACGGGGGGTTCTGGAAACACCATATATTTT
TRBJ1-2,TRBV14,15,.,once,CASSLHGTEGVGYTF,TGTGCCAGCAGCCTCCACGGGACGGAGGGCGTTGGCTACACCTTC
TRBJ2-1,TRBV2,18,TRBD2,.,CASSWTSGRASSYNEQFF,TGTGCCAGCAGCTGGACTAGCGGGAGGGCATCGTCCTACAATGAGCAGTTCTTC
TRBJ2-1,TRBV9,13,TRBD2,.,CASSPGGPHEQFF,TGTGCCAGTAGCCCGGGGGGGCCCCATGAGCAGTTCTTC
TRBJ2-3,TRBV9,16,TRBD2,.,CASSVEAGGSTDTQYF,TGTGCCAGCAGCGTAGAGGCGGGAGGAAGCACAGATACGCAGTATTTT
TRBJ2-7,TRBV10-3,12,.,.,CAISPSQAEQYF,TGTGCCATCAGTCCGTCACAGGCCGAGCAGTACTTC
TRBJ2-5,TRBV7-3,13,.,once,CASSLIGGETQYF,TGTGCCAGCAGCTTAATTGGCGGGGAGACCCAGTACTTC
TRBJ2-7,TRBV7-8,15,TRBD1,.,CASSFPDRDSYEQYF,TGTGCCAGCAGCTTCCCGGACAGGGATTCCTACGAGCAGTACTTC
TRBJ2-7,TRBV2,15,.,.,CAERPTGSLSYEQYF,TGTGCCGAGAGACCTACAGGGTCCCTCTCCTACGAGCAGTACTTC
TRBJ2-3,TRBV4-1,16,TRBD2,.,CASSLMTSGSADTQYF,TGCGCCAGCAGCCTCATGACTAGCGGGAGTGCAGATACGCAGTATTTT
TRBJ2-5,TRBV30,13,.,.,CACAGDPKETQYF,TGTGCCTGTGCAGGGGACCCAAAAGAGACCCAGTACTTC
TRBJ2-2,TRBV7-3,17,.,.,CASSLIGTTSNTGELFF,TGTGCCAGCAGCTTAATAGGGACAACTTCGAACACCGGGGAGCTGTTTTTT
TRBJ2-1,TRBV28,14,.,.,CASSNRVPYNEQFF,TGTGCCAGCTCGAACAGGGTCCCCTACAATGAGCAGTTCTTC
TRBJ2-4,TRBV27,14,TRBD2,few,CASSKRGGLNIQYF,TGTGCCAGCAGTAAGCGGGGGGGCCTTAACATTCAGTACTTC
TRBJ1-1,TRBV28,14,.,.,CASSPSPPNTEAFF,TGTGCCAGCAGTCCATCCCCCCCGAACACTGAAGCTTTCTTT
TRBJ2-2,TRBV27,14,.,.,CASFLRGNTGELFF,TGTGCCAGCTTCCTGCGGGGGAACACCGGGGAGCTGTTTTTT
TRBJ2-7,TRBV30,12,TRBD1,.,CAWSRDRYEQYF,TGTGCCTGGAGTAGGGACAGATACGAGCAGTACTTC
TRBJ2-2,TRBV5-1,18,TRBD2,.,CASSSGLAGGPVTGELFF,TGCGCCAGCAGCTCGGGACTAGCGGGGGGGCCAGTCACCGGGGAGCTGTTTTTT
TRBJ2-3,TRBV7-9,15,TRBD1,.,CASSLYRGREDTQYF,TGTGCCAGCAGCTTATACAGGGGGCGGGAGGATACGCAGTATTTT